A selection of T cell receptor beta chains follows, all from one sample in a study of blood T cell repertoires in COVID-19. The method was immunoSEQ multiplex PCR; TCRdb's version includes in-frame clones alone and lacks a portion of them. Of 160,000 or so clones listed, approximately 87% are singletons. Material for sequencing was peripheral blood. The receptors were sampled from a woman in her 70s with acute or convalescent COVID-19. CDR3s include the opening cysteine and the closing phenylalanine or tryptophan. D genes are given only for firm matches. Clone sizes are given selectively: once, few, many, or a class where the clone is expanded.

CDR3 length	clone size	J gene	D gene	V gene	CDR3 protein	CDR3 DNA
16	NA	TRBJ2-5	TRBD2	TRBV10-3	CAISYRLAGSQETQYF	TGTGCCATCAGTTATAGACTAGCGGGTTCCCAAGAGACCCAGTACTTC
15	once	TRBJ1-2	TRBD1	TRBV9	CASSLSSGGNYGYTF	TGTGCCAGCAGCCTCTCCTCAGGGGGAAACTATGGCTACACCTTC
14	NA	TRBJ2-5	TRBD2	TRBV5-1	CASSSSSGQETQYF	TGCGCCAGCAGCTCCTCTAGCGGACAAGAGACCCAGTACTTC
15	NA	TRBJ2-1	NA	TRBV19	CASSEAGRTYNEQFF	TGTGCCAGTTCGGAGGCGGGGAGGACCTACAATGAGCAGTTCTTC
14	NA	TRBJ2-7	NA	TRBV7-3	CASSLKAGSYEQYF	TGTGCCAGCAGCTTAAAAGCAGGATCCTACGAGCAGTACTTC
12	NA	TRBJ1-2	TRBD1	TRBV7-8	CANLGQVSGYTF	TGTGCCAACTTGGGACAGGTAAGTGGCTACACCTTC
14	once	TRBJ2-1	NA	TRBV6-6	CASSYTETNNEQFF	TGTGCCAGCAGTTATACAGAGACCAACAATGAGCAGTTCTTC
14	NA	TRBJ1-1	NA	TRBV5-5	CASSLWSDGTEAFF	TGTGCCAGCAGCTTGTGGAGCGACGGCACTGAAGCTTTCTTT
14	NA	TRBJ1-2	NA	TRBV2	CASRLQGSSYGYTF	TGTGCCAGCAGATTACAGGGAAGCTCCTATGGCTACACCTTC
12	NA	TRBJ2-3	TRBD2	TRBV6-5	CASNLAGDTQYF	TGTGCCAGCAATCTAGCGGGAGATACGCAGTATTTT
14	NA	TRBJ2-1	NA	TRBV15	CATSRDWGLREQFF	TGTGCCACCAGCAGAGATTGGGGCCTGCGTGAGCAGTTCTTC
17	NA	TRBJ2-2	NA	TRBV5-5	CASSSSGSGQNTGELFF	TGTGCCAGCAGCTCCAGCGGGTCCGGGCAGAACACCGGGGAGCTGTTTTTT
15	NA	TRBJ1-4	NA	TRBV27	CASRSLQGWAEKLFF	TGTGCCAGCAGATCATTACAGGGATGGGCTGAAAAACTGTTTTTT
14	NA	TRBJ2-2	NA	TRBV2	CASRGNRGLGELFF	TGTGCCAGCAGGGGGAACAGGGGACTCGGGGAGCTGTTTTTT
16	NA	TRBJ2-1	TRBD2	TRBV19	CASSIRASGSGGEQFF	TGTGCCAGTAGTATAAGGGCTAGCGGGAGCGGCGGTGAGCAGTTCTTC
13	NA	TRBJ1-3	NA	TRBV5-6	CASSLGGANTIYF	TGTGCCAGCAGCTTGGGTGGGGCGAACACCATATATTTT
16	NA	TRBJ1-6	NA	TRBV5-1	CASSFGVYRVDSPLHF	TGCGCCAGCAGCTTCGGGGTCTACAGGGTCGATTCACCCCTCCACTTT
11	NA	TRBJ1-4	NA	TRBV6-5	CASSYSEKLFF	TGTGCCAGCAGTTATTCGGAAAAACTGTTTTTT
14	few	TRBJ1-2	TRBD1	TRBV5-8	CASSLRDRNYGYTF	TGTGCCAGCAGCTTACGGGACAGGAACTATGGCTACACCTTC
13	NA	TRBJ1-5	TRBD1	TRBV27	CASSQTPTGGQHF	TGTGCCAGCAGTCAGACTCCGACAGGGGGCCAGCATTTT
14	NA	TRBJ2-7	NA	TRBV5-5	CASSLLGGSYEQYF	TGTGCCAGCAGCTTGCTGGGGGGAAGCTACGAGCAGTACTTC
15	NA	TRBJ1-6	NA	TRBV19	CASREDNSYNSPLHF	TGTGCCAGTAGAGAGGATAACTCCTATAATTCACCCCTCCACTTT
13	NA	TRBJ1-2	NA	TRBV3-1/TRBV3-2	CASSKLKGDGYTF	TGTGCCAGCAGCAAACTAAAAGGTGATGGCTACACCTTC
15	NA	TRBJ1-5	TRBD1	TRBV6-5	CASSPSDRVNQPQHF	TGTGCCAGCAGCCCATCGGACAGGGTCAATCAGCCCCAGCATTTT
16	NA	TRBJ2-1	TRBD2	TRBV7-3	CASSFGAGVSYNEQFF	TGTGCCAGCAGCTTTGGAGCGGGAGTCTCCTACAATGAGCAGTTCTTC
16	once	TRBJ2-2	NA	TRBV5-6	CASSLAGQGEAGELFF	TGTGCCAGCAGCTTGGCCGGGCAGGGTGAGGCCGGGGAGCTGTTTTTT
15	NA	TRBJ2-7	TRBD1	TRBV18	CASSDRDRFPLEQYF	TGTGCCAGCTCCGATAGGGACAGGTTCCCCCTCGAGCAGTACTTC
14	NA	TRBJ2-3	TRBD1	TRBV30	CAWSGAGGPDTQYF	TGTGCCTGGAGCGGGGCAGGGGGCCCAGATACGCAGTATTTT
15	NA	TRBJ2-7	TRBD1	TRBV11-2	CASSLRDRTSYEQYF	TGTGCCAGCAGCTTAAGGGACAGAACTTCCTACGAGCAGTACTTC
16	few	TRBJ1-2	NA	TRBV27	CASGPGGGRTNYGYTF	TGTGCCAGCGGCCCCGGGGGGGGACGGACAAACTATGGCTACACCTTC
12	NA	TRBJ1-4	NA	TRBV30	CAGTPGSEKLFF	TGTGCCGGGACACCCGGGAGTGAAAAACTGTTTTTT
16	NA	TRBJ1-2	TRBD1	TRBV27	CASSSSTGGSGYGYTF	TGTGCCAGCAGTTCGTCTACAGGGGGCTCTGGCTATGGCTACACCTTC
15	NA	TRBJ2-1	TRBD1	TRBV7-3	CASSLGQGTYNEQFF	TGTGCCAGCAGCTTGGGACAGGGTACCTACAATGAGCAGTTCTTC
15	NA	TRBJ1-1	NA	TRBV5-1	CASSLAHTGGTEAFF	TGCGCCAGCAGCTTGGCTCATACGGGGGGCACTGAAGCTTTCTTT
13	NA	TRBJ2-3	NA	TRBV11-3	CASSLLQGDTQYF	TGTGCCAGCAGCTTATTACAGGGAGATACGCAGTATTTT
16	once	TRBJ2-7	TRBD2	TRBV5-4	CASSFIFGTSIYEQYF	TGTGCCAGCAGCTTTATATTCGGGACTAGCATATACGAGCAGTACTTC
14	NA	TRBJ1-2	NA	TRBV6-1	CASSEQTGLGSYTF	TGTGCCAGCAGTGAACAGACAGGTTTGGGTAGCTACACCTTC
17	NA	TRBJ2-1	TRBD2	TRBV5-1	CASSLSVLAGGSNEQFF	TGCGCCAGCAGCTTGAGTGTGCTAGCGGGGGGGTCAAATGAGCAGTTCTTC
16	NA	TRBJ2-7	TRBD1	TRBV6-1	CASSDPGTGNTYEQYF	TGTGCCAGCAGTGATCCGGGGACAGGGAATACCTACGAGCAGTACTTC
13	many	TRBJ1-5	TRBD1	TRBV2	CARGQGSNQPQHF	TGTGCCAGGGGACAGGGAAGCAATCAGCCCCAGCATTTT
14	once	TRBJ2-5	TRBD2	TRBV5-1	CASSSVSGSETQYF	TGCGCCAGCAGCTCCGTTAGCGGGAGTGAGACCCAGTACTTC
15	NA	TRBJ2-7	TRBD1	TRBV18	CASSFAGQGAAEQYF	TGTGCCAGCTCATTTGCGGGACAGGGGGCGGCCGAGCAGTACTTC
13	NA	TRBJ2-1	NA	TRBV14	CASSFAESSTRFF	TGTGCCAGCAGCTTCGCCGAATCCTCTACTCGGTTCTTC
16	NA	TRBJ2-7	TRBD2	TRBV6-2/TRBV6-3	CASSYRTSGSGYEQYF	TGTGCCAGCAGTTACCGGACTAGCGGGAGTGGGTACGAGCAGTACTTC
14	NA	TRBJ1-1	NA	TRBV19	CASRQNFEDTEAFF	TGTGCCAGTAGGCAGAACTTCGAGGACACTGAAGCTTTCTTT
15	NA	TRBJ1-5	NA	TRBV21-1	CASSPRTGDSQPQHF	TGTGCCAGCAGCCCAAGGACAGGGGACTCGCAGCCCCAGCATTTT
12	NA	TRBJ2-1	NA	TRBV29-1	CSVEPQWAEQFF	TGCAGCGTTGAACCCCAGTGGGCTGAGCAGTTCTTC
14	NA	TRBJ2-4	NA	TRBV19	CASSIRGSGNIQYF	TGTGCCAGTAGTATTCGAGGGAGTGGAAACATTCAGTACTTC
17	NA	TRBJ1-5	NA	TRBV6-2/TRBV6-3	CASSYSERGRHNQPQHF	TGTGCCAGCAGTTACTCGGAAAGGGGCCGCCACAATCAGCCCCAGCATTTT
13	NA	TRBJ1-1	NA	TRBV6-5	CAISWQGAREAFF	TGTGCCATCTCCTGGCAAGGGGCCCGGGAAGCTTTCTTT
15	NA	TRBJ1-2	NA	TRBV7-2	CASTPGGWGDYGYTF	TGTGCCAGCACCCCCGGGGGGTGGGGGGACTATGGCTACACCTTC
16	NA	TRBJ1-6	TRBD1	TRBV4-3	CASSQDGAGGWSPLHF	TGCGCCAGCAGCCAAGATGGGGCAGGGGGTTGGTCACCCCTCCACTTT
15	NA	TRBJ1-1	TRBD1	TRBV5-1	CASSLEGASHTEAFF	TGCGCCAGCAGCTTGGAGGGGGCAAGCCACACTGAAGCTTTCTTT
16	NA	TRBJ2-3	NA	TRBV7-2	CASSSTGRAGSDTQYF	TGTGCCAGCAGCTCGACCGGGAGAGCGGGTTCAGATACGCAGTATTTT
15	NA	TRBJ1-4	NA	TRBV3-1/TRBV3-2	CASSQTTGMDEKLFF	TGTGCCAGCAGCCAAACTACAGGGATGGACGAAAAACTGTTTTTT
17	few	TRBJ1-1	NA	TRBV7-2	CASSPNLLRGYYTEAFF	TGTGCCAGCAGCCCAAACCTCCTCCGAGGGTATTACACTGAAGCTTTCTTT
15	NA	TRBJ2-7	NA	TRBV5-1	CASSLRGNYAYEQYF	TGCGCCAGCAGCTTGAGGGGTAATTATGCCTACGAGCAGTACTTC
13	NA	TRBJ2-7	TRBD2	TRBV6-5	CASKFGTTLEQYF	TGTGCCAGCAAGTTCGGGACTACCTTGGAGCAGTACTTC
17	NA	TRBJ2-1	TRBD2	TRBV9	CASGPFGAGVSYNEQFF	TGTGCCAGCGGGCCTTTCGGGGCGGGAGTATCCTACAATGAGCAGTTCTTC